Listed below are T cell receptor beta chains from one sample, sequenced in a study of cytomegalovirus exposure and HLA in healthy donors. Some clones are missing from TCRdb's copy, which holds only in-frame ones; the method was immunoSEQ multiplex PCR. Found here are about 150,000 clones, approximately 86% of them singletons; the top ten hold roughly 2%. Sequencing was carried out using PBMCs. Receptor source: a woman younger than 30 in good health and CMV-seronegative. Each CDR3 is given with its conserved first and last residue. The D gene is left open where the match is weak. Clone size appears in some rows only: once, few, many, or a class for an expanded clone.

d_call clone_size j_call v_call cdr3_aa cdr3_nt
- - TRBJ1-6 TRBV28 CASTGRGSYNSPLHF TGTGCCAGCACTGGCAGGGGATCCTATAATTCACCCCTCCACTTT
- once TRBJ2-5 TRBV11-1 CASRPAAGAQETQYF TGTGCCAGCAGGCCAGCGGCAGGGGCCCAAGAGACCCAGTACTTC
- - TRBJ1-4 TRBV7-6 CASSLAQEGRDEKLFF TGTGCCAGCAGCTTAGCGCAAGAGGGTAGGGATGAAAAACTGTTTTTT
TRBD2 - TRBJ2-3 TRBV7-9 CASSLAAGLAGGQYF TGTGCCAGCAGCTTAGCCGCGGGACTAGCGGGGGGGCAGTATTTT
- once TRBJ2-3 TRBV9 CASTKGVSVGTDTQYF TGTGCCAGCACCAAAGGGGTGTCAGTCGGCACAGATACGCAGTATTTT
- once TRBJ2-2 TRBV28 CASSLTANTGELFF TGTGCCAGCAGCCTTACAGCGAACACCGGGGAGCTGTTTTTT
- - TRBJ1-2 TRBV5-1 CASSLDPGMNYGYPF TGCGCCAGCAGCTTGGATCCGGGAATGAACTATGGCTACCCCTTC
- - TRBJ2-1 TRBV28 CASTPGTAIYNEQFF TGTGCCAGCACCCCCGGGACTGCTATCTACAATGAGCAGTTCTTC
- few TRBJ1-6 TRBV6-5 CASRGGNNSPLHF TGTGCCAGCCGAGGAGGGAATAATTCACCCCTCCACTTT
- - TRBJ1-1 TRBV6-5 CASSYGQATEAFF TGTGCCAGCAGTTACGGTCAGGCCACTGAAGCTTTCTTT
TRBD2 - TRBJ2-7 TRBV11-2 CASSRGGYEQYF TGTGCCAGCAGCCGGGGGGGGTACGAGCAGTACTTC
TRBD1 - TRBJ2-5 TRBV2 CASRDRGVQETQYF TGTGCCAGCAGGGACAGGGGGGTCCAAGAGACCCAGTACTTC
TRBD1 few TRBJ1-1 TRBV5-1 CASSPGQGMNTEAFF TGCGCCAGCAGCCCGGGACAGGGAATGAACACTGAAGCTTTCTTT
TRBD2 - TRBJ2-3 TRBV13 CASSSYFGGINADTQYF TGTGCCAGCAGCTCGTACTTCGGGGGGATTAACGCAGATACGCAGTATTTT
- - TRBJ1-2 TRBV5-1 CASSQGPPNYGYTF TGCGCCAGCTCCCAGGGGCCGCCTAACTATGGCTACACCTTC
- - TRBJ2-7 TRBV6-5 CASSYKRVSYEQYF TGTGCCAGCAGTTACAAGAGAGTCTCCTACGAGCAGTACTTC
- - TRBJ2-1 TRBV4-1 CASSQDVGPPYNEQFF TGCGCCAGCAGCCAAGATGTGGGCCCTCCCTACAATGAGCAGTTCTTC
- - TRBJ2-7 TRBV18 CASSEDKSYEQYF TGTGCCAGCTCAGAGGACAAATCCTACGAGCAGTACTTC
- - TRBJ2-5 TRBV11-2 CATAISQETQYF TGTGCCACCGCCATCAGCCAAGAGACCCAGTACTTC
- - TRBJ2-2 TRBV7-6 CASSLAYSSDTGELFF TGTGCCAGCAGCTTAGCGTACAGCTCGGACACCGGGGAGCTGTTTTTT
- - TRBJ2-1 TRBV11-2 CASSLEERVEQFF TGTGCCTCCAGCCTGGAGGAGAGGGTTGAGCAGTTCTTC
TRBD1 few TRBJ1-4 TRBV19 CASTSGTGNEKLFF TGTGCCAGTACCTCCGGGACAGGGAATGAAAAACTGTTTTTT
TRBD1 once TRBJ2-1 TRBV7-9 CASSLAYGTGGDEQFF TGTGCCAGCAGCTTAGCTTATGGGACAGGGGGCGATGAGCAGTTCTTC
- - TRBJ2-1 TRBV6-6 CASSPLGRSSYNEQFF TGTGCCAGCAGTCCCCTTGGGCGTTCCTCCTACAATGAGCAGTTCTTC
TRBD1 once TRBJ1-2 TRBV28 CASSSGQGAPYGYTF TGTGCCAGCAGCTCCGGACAGGGGGCGCCCTATGGCTACACCTTC
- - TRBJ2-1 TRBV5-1 CASSLGQGASNEQFF TGCGCCAGCAGCTTGGGACAAGGGGCGAGCAATGAGCAGTTCTTC
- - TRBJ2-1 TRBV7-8 CASSPSKGGLIRDEQFF TGTGCCAGCAGCCCCTCCAAGGGGGGACTAATCCGCGACGAGCAGTTCTTC
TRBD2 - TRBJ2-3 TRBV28 CASSLHGLVPDTQYF TGTGCCAGCAGTTTACATGGACTAGTCCCTGATACGCAGTATTTT
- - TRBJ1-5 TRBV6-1 CASRDWEIYQPQHF TGTGCCAGCAGAGATTGGGAGATCTATCAGCCCCAGCATTTT
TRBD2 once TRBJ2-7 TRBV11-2 CASSPIRREGTYEQYF TGTGCCAGCAGCCCCATCCGGCGGGAGGGTACCTACGAGCAGTACTTC
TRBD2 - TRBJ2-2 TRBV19 CASSIAGGYPGELFF TGTGCCAGTAGTATAGCGGGAGGTTATCCCGGGGAGCTGTTTTTT
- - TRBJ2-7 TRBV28 CASRVNRAAYEQYF TGTGCCAGCAGAGTCAACAGGGCCGCCTACGAGCAGTACTTC
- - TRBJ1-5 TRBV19 CASRPSGWSNQPQHF TGTGCCAGTAGACCCTCGGGGTGGAGCAATCAGCCCCAGCATTTT
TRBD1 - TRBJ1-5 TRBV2 CASSGTGGALYVQPQHF TGTGCCAGCAGTGGTACAGGGGGCGCGCTATACGTTCAGCCCCAGCATTTT
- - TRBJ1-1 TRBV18 CASSLNTGTEAFF TGTGCCAGCTCACTCAATACCGGGACTGAAGCTTTCTTT
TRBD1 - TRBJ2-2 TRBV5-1 CASSVGQGETGELFF TGCGCCAGCAGCGTGGGACAGGGGGAGACCGGGGAGCTGTTTTTT
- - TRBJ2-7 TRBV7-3 CASSLSPTAFYEQYF TGTGCCAGCAGCTTATCACCGACAGCGTTCTACGAGCAGTACTTC
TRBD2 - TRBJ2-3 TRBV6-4 CASSVRSGGGTDTQYF TGTGCCAGCAGTGTCCGTAGCGGGGGGGGCACAGATACGCAGTATTTT
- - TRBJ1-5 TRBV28 CASSRYRAQSNQPQHF TGTGCCAGCAGCCGCTACAGGGCCCAGAGCAATCAGCCCCAGCATTTT
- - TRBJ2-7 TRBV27 CASSLTSYSYEQYF TGTGCCAGCAGTTTAACCAGTTACAGCTACGAGCAGTACTTC
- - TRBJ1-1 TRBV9 CASSVDGGTEAFF TGTGCCAGCAGCGTAGACGGGGGCACTGAAGCTTTCTTT
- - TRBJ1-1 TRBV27 CASSPAGWGTEAFF TGTGCCAGCAGTCCCGCAGGGTGGGGTACTGAAGCTTTCTTT
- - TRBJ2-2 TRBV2 CASGIRTDYTGELFF TGTGCCAGCGGGATTAGGACAGATTACACCGGGGAGCTGTTTTTT
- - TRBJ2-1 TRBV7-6 CASSRGAIWGTNNEQFF TGTGCCAGCAGCCGAGGCGCGATATGGGGGACAAACAATGAGCAGTTCTTC
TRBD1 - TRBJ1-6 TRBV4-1 CASSQPRTGESPLHF TGCGCCAGCAGCCAACCCAGGACAGGGGAATCACCCCTCCACTTT
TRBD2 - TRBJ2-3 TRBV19 CASSTLLAGGYTDTQYF TGTGCCAGTAGTACCCTGCTAGCGGGGGGTTACACAGATACGCAGTATTTT
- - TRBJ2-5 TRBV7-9 CASSPASGSKETQYF TGTGCCAGCAGCCCGGCCTCCGGGAGTAAAGAGACCCAGTACTTC
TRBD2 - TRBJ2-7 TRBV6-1 CASSDHLAGGPSYEQYF TGTGCCAGCAGTGATCACCTAGCGGGGGGCCCCTCCTACGAGCAGTACTTC
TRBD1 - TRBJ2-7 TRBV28 CASSLRSGTGPEEQYF TGTGCCAGCAGTTTACGCTCCGGGACAGGGCCGGAGGAGCAGTACTTC
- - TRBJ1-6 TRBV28 CATKQGTFSGSGSPLHF TGTGCCACCAAACAGGGTACATTTAGTGGATCGGGTTCACCCCTCCACTTT
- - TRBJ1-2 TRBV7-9 CASSAPAAPNYGCTF TGTGCCAGCAGCGCCCCGGCGGCTCCCAACTATGGCTGCACCTTC
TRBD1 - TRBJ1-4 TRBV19 CASSTTGEGEKLFF TGTGCCAGTAGTACGACAGGGGAGGGTGAAAAACTGTTTTTT